This note documents a single T cell receptor beta chain sequence. No antigen is known for it. Each donor supplied more than 2 ml of blood. Skipping T cell sorting, the study isolated total RNA directly from whole blood. The record originates from a study of monozygotic twins with inflammatory bowel disease. Overall study results and limits: Among IBD patients, TCRbeta diversity (inverse Simpson) was lower than in healthy co-twins.

In eight separate reactions per sample, cDNA was generated. TCRdb re-analyzed the 5' RACE reads; it lists each CDR3 protein once, without DNA. Found here are more than 300,000 distinct CDR3 sequences; the top ten clones hold around 2.6%. Germline CDR1 reads LNHDA; CDR2 reads SQIVND (reference sequence). The CDR3 covers 16 residues. V gene TRBV19 combines with J gene TRBJ2-7; the D gene TCRdb calls, TRBD2, cannot be checked with no DNA. This TCR came from a human donor with ulcerative colitis or Crohn's disease, or a healthy co-twin of an affected twin (not recorded which). The source material was blood. The CDR3 reads CASSMMEGLGSYEQYF.